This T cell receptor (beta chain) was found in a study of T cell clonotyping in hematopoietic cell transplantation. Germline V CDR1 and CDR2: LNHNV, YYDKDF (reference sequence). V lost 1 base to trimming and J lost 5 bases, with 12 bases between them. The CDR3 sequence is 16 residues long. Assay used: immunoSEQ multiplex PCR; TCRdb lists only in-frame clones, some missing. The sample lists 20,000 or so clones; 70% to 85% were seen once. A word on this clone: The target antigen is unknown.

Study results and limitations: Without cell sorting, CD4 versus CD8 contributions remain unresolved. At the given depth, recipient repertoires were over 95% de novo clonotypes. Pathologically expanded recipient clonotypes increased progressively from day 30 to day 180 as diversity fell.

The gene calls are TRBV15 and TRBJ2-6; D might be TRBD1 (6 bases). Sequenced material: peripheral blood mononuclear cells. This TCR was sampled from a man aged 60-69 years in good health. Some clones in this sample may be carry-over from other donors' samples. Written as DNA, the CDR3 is TGTGCCACCAGCAGAGTTACAGGGATCTGGGCCAACGTCCTGACTTTC. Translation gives CATSRVTGIWANVLTF.